The sequence of this T cell receptor (beta chain) was determined in a study of cytomegalovirus exposure and HLA in healthy donors. Study findings and constraints: What a later analysis showed was that several of the most significant clusters appeared linked to common viral pathogens.

Notes on this clone: As yet, its antigen is unknown.

This CDR3 contains 14 residues. Germline values: CDR1 GTSNPN, CDR2 SVGIG (reference sequence). V lost 1 base, J lost 4 bases, and 14 bases lay in between. Primers included in the PCR were 60 Vbeta and 13 Jbeta primers. Measured with immunoSEQ multiplex PCR; TCRdb has only the in-frame clones, and not every one. The sample lists under 150,000 clones; 65% to 90% were seen once. The chain recombines TRBV30 with TRBJ2-7; D is possibly TRBD1 (5 bases). This receptor was identified in a girl aged 2-10 years in good health and CMV-seronegative. Sequencing used PBMCs. The CDR3 coding sequence is TGTGCCTGGAGTGCCGACAGAAAATTTTACGAGCAGTACTTC. This sequence encodes CAWSADRKFYEQYF. Complete variable domain (other parts from reference TRBV30 and TRBJ2-7): SQTIHQWPATLVQPVGSPLSLECTVEGTSNPNLYWYRQAAGRGLQLLFYSVGIGQISSEVPQNLSASRPQDRQFILSSKKLLLSDSGFYLCAWSADRKFYEQYFGPGTRLTVT.